This T cell receptor beta chain was retrieved from a study of T cell repertoires in cytomegalovirus infection (dated by TCRdb to the late 2010s). For the study in its entirety: Peptide stimulations targeted recently identified HLA-C-restricted CMV epitopes, whose presentation resists viral immunomodulation, together with well-studied HLA-B-restricted epitopes. Donor HLA type was relevant to the analysis, because carriage of CMV infection together with the matching HLA type was indicated by public TCR beta signatures.

What the authors observed across the whole study: In both this cohort and an independent cohort of some 350 donors, the cumulative frequency of public TCR beta family members distinguished carriers of CMV infection plus the relevant HLA type. The ex vivo response was dominated by HLA-C-restricted CMV-specific TCR beta clonotypes, which also provided the single most frequent clonotype in two of eight donors.

TCRdb names Illumina HiSeq 1500 as the instrument used. TCRdb reprocessed the public reads (quality trimming at Q25 with fastp, clone calling with MiXCR) and kept in-frame beta chains. Records with the same CDR3 protein are collapsed into one entry carrying the most frequent genes and DNA. The sample table lists about 110,000 distinct CDR3 sequences, less than 30% of them with a count of one. The top ten clonotypes cover 80% to 85% of the sample. CDR1 and CDR2 are drawn from the germline V gene (reference sequence): DFQATT, SNEGSKA. V is cut by 3 bases and J by 5 bases, and the space between the germline ends is 16 bases. From the cysteine up to the phenylalanine, the CDR3 has a length of 14 residues. CDR3 DNA is the only sequence kept; it has 42 bases, read in frame from the first base. Worth noting for this clonotype: Its antigen remains unidentified. The record has no base qualities; no much larger clone is one base away.

The sample's treatment or condition label, in plain terms: in vitro stimulation with specific CMV peptide epitopes to enrich CMV-specific T cells. The input for sequencing was CD8+ T cells from cultured PBMCs, taken from culture after CMV antigen stimulation. This chain joins TRBV20-1 to TRBJ2-5, with the D gene too uncertain to name. The clonotype comes from a human donor in good health (CMV status not recorded). Some clones in this sample may be carry-over from other donors' samples. The DNA reads TGCAGTGCTAGGAGGATATCCGACAAGGAGACCCAGTACTTC. This translates into CSARRISDKETQYF.